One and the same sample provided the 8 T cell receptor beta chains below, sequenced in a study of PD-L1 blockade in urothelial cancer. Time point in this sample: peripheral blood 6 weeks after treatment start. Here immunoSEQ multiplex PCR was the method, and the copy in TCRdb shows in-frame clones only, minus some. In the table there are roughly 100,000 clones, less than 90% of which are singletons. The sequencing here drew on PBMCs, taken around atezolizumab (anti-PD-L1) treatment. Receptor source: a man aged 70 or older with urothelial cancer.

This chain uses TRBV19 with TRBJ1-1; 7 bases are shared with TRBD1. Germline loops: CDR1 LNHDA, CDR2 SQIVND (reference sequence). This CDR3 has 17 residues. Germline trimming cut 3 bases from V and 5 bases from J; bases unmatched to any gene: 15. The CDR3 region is CASSIVKGAGGRTEAFF. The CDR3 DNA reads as TGTGCCAGTAGTATCGTCAAGGGTGCAGGGGGAAGGACTGAAGCTTTCTTT.

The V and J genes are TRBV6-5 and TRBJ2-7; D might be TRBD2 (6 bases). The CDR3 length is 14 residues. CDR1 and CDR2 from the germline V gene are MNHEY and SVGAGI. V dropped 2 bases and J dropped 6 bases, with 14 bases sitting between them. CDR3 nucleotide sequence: TGTGCCAGCAGTTACGTCGGGGGTAGGGGCGAGCAGTACTTC. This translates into CASSYVGGRGEQYF.

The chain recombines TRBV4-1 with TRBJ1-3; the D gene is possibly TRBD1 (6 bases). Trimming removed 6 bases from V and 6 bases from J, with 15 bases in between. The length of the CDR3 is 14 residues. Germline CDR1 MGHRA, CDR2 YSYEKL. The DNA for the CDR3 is TGCGCCAGCAGTAGGGGGGGGGACTCAAACACCATATATTTT. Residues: CASSRGGDSNTIYF.

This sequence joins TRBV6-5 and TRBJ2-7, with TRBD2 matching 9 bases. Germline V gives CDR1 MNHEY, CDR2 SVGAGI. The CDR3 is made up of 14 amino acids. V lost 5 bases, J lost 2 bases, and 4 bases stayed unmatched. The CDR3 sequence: CASSELAGPYEQYF. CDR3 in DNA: TGTGCCAGCAGTGAACTAGCGGGCCCCTACGAGCAGTACTTC.

In DNA form, the CDR3 reads TGTGCCAGCAAAAGACAGGGGGCGCAGGGCTACACCTTC. Translating gives CASKRQGAQGYTF. The chain links TRBV28 to TRBJ1-2; TRBD1 matches at 10 bases. CDR3 length: 13 residues. Germline-derived CDR1 and CDR2 are MDHEN and SYDVKM. V was pared by 7 bases and J by 8 bases, with 7 bases of the junction left unmatched.

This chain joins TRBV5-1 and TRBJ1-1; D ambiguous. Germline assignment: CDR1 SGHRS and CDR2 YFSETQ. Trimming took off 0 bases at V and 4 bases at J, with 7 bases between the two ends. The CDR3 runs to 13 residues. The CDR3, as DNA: TGCGCCAGCAGCTTGGATATCTTCACTGAAGCTTTCTTT. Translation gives CASSLDIFTEAFF.

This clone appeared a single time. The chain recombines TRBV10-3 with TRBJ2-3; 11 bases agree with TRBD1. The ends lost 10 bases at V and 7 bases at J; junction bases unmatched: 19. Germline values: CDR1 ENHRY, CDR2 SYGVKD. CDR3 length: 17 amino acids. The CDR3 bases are TGTGCCACCTTTCCTTTCCGCCGGACAGGGGGCAATCATACGCAGTATTTT. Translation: CATFPFRRTGGNHTQYF.

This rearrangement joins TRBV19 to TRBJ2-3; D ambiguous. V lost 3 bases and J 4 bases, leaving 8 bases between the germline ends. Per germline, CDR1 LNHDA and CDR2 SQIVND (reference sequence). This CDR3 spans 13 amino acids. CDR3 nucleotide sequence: TGTGCCAGTAGTATTGACGGGTCAGATACGCAGTATTTT. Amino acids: CASSIDGSDTQYF.